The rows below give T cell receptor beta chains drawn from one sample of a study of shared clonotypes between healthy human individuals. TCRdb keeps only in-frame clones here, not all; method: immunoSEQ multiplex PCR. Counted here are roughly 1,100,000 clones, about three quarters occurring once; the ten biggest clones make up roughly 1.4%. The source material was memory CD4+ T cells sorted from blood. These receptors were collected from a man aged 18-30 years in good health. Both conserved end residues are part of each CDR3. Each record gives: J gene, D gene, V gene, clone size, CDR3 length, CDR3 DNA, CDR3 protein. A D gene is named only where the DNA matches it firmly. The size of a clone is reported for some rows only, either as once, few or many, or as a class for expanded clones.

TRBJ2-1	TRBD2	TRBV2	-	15	TGTGCCAGCAGTGCTCAACCGGGACTAGTGAATGAGCAGTTCTTC	CASSAQPGLVNEQFF
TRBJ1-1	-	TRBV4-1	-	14	TGCGCCAGCAGCCCCCCCCGCAGGGGCGCCGAGGCTTTCTTT	CASSPPRRGAEAFF
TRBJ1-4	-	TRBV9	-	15	TGTGCCAGCAGCAGAGAGGGAGGGCTAAATGAAAAACTGTTTTTT	CASSREGGLNEKLFF
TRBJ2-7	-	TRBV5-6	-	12	TGTGCCAGCAGCTTACAGCCCTACGAGCAGTACTTC	CASSLQPYEQYF
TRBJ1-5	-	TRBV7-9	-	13	TGTGCCAGCAGCTTAGGGGGTGAACAGCCCCAGCATTTT	CASSLGGEQPQHF
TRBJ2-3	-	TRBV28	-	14	TGTGCCAGCAGTTTATGGGGAGGCACAGATACGCAGTATTTT	CASSLWGGTDTQYF
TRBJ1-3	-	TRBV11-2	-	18	TGTGCCAGCAGCTTAGAGGCATCCGGGCCGTCCTCTGGAAACACCATATATTTT	CASSLEASGPSSGNTIYF
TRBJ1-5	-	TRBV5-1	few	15	TGCGCCAGCAGTCTTCAGTTCGGGGACAATCAGCCCCAGCATTTT	CASSLQFGDNQPQHF
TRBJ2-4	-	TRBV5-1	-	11	TGCGCCAGCAGCTTGGGGGACATTCAGTACTTC	CASSLGDIQYF
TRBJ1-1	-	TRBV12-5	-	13	TGTGCTAGTGCTCCGTGGGGGGGCACTGAAGCTTTCTTT	CASAPWGGTEAFF
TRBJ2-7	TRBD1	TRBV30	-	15	TGTGCCTGGAGTGCCTCATCTCACAGGGGACACGAGCAGTACTTC	CAWSASSHRGHEQYF
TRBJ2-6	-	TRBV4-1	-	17	TGCGCCAGCAGCCAAGATATCACCTCCTCTGGGGCCAACGTCCTGACTTTC	CASSQDITSSGANVLTF
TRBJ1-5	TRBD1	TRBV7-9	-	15	TGTGCCAGCAGCTATGGGACAGGGACCAATCAGCCCCAGCATTTT	CASSYGTGTNQPQHF
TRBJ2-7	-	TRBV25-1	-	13	TGTGCCAGCAGTGACCTTGGGGCCTACGAGCAGTACTTC	CASSDLGAYEQYF
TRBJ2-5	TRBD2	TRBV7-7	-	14	TGTGCTAGCAGCTATAGCGGGAGGGTGGAGACCCAGTACTTC	CASSYSGRVETQYF
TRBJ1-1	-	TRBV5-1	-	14	TGCGCCAGCAGCTTCCCGAATTCGAACACTGAAGCTTTCTTT	CASSFPNSNTEAFF
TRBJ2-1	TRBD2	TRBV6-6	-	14	TGTGCCAGCAGTGAGCGGGGGCCGATGAATGAGCAGTTCTTC	CASSERGPMNEQFF
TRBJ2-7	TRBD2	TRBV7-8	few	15	TGTGCCAGCAGCATGTTAGCGGGGTACACCTACGAGCAGTACTTC	CASSMLAGYTYEQYF
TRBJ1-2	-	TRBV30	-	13	TGTGCCTGGAGCGTAACAGATAACTATGGCTACACCTTC	CAWSVTDNYGYTF
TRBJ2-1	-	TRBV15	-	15	TGTGCCACCAGCCATCGAGCTGGCTCCTACAATGAGCAGTTCTTC	CATSHRAGSYNEQFF
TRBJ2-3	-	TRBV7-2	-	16	TGTGCCAGCAGCTCGGGACTGGAACAAATTAAAGATACGCAGTATTTT	CASSSGLEQIKDTQYF
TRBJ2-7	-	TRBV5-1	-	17	TGCGCCAGCAGCTTCACAGGGTCCGCTTTCTTTTCCTACGAGCAGTACTTC	CASSFTGSAFFSYEQYF
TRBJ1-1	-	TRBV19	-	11	TGTGCCAGTAGTTCCAACACTGAAGCTTTCTTT	CASSSNTEAFF
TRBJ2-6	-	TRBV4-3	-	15	TGCGCCAGCAGCCAAGCCGGCTCTGGGGCCAACGTCCTGACTTTC	CASSQAGSGANVLTF
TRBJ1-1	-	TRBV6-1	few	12	TGTGCCAGCACGGGGAGGGCGGCTGAAGCTTTCTTT	CASTGRAAEAFF
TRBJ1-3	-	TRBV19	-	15	TGTGCCAGTAAGGGCCGGATAGACTCTGGAAACACCATATATTTT	CASKGRIDSGNTIYF
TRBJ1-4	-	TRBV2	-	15	TGTGCCAGCAGTGGTTGGGGGATGGCTAATGAAAAACTGTTTTTT	CASSGWGMANEKLFF
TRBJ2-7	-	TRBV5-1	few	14	TGCGCCAGCAGCTCCTCCCAGGCGGGAAGCGAGCAGTACTTC	CASSSSQAGSEQYF
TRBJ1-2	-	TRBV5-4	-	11	TGTGCCAGCAGCGACGGCTATGGCTACACCTTC	CASSDGYGYTF
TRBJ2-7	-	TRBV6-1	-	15	TGTGCCAGCACCCCCGGACAGCCCCTCGGGTACGAGCAGTACTTC	CASTPGQPLGYEQYF
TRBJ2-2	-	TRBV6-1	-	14	TGTGCCAGCAGAGTCCCACAGAACACCGGGGAGCTGTTTTTT	CASRVPQNTGELFF
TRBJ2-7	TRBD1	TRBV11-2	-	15	TGTGCCAGCAGGGCTACCGGGACAGGGTATCACGAGCAGTACTTC	CASRATGTGYHEQYF
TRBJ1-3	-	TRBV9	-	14	TGTGCCAGCAGCGACGGGACCGTTGGAAACACCATATATTTT	CASSDGTVGNTIYF
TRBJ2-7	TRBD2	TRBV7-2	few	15	TGTGCCAGCAGCTTAGGTCCTAGCGGGGCGGGGGAGCAGTACTTC	CASSLGPSGAGEQYF
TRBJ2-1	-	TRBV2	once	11	TGTGCCAGCAGTGAACGGGTTGAGCAGTTCTTC	CASSERVEQFF
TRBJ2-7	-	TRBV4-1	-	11	TGCGCCAGCAGCCAAGCCAGCGAGCAGTACTTC	CASSQASEQYF
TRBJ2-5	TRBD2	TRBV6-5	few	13	TGTGCCAGCACCCGGGACGGGGGGGAGACCCAGTACTTC	CASTRDGGETQYF
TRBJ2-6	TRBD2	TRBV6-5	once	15	TGTGCCGCGACTAGCGGAAGCTCTGGGGCCAACGTCCTGACTTTC	CAATSGSSGANVLTF
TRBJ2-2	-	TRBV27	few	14	TGTGCCAGCAGTAAAGGGCAGGGGGGCGGGGAGCTGTTTTTT	CASSKGQGGGELFF
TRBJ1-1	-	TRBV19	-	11	TGTGCCAGTAGCGCCAGGGAGTTAGCTTTCTTT	CASSARELAFF
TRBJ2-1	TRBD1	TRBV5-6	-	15	TGTGCCAGCAGCCCGGACAGGGGTGGATACAATGAGCAGTTCTTC	CASSPDRGGYNEQFF
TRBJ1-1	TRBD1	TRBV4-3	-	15	TGCGCCAGCAGCCAAGATGTGACAGGGGGGTCAGAAGCTTTCTTT	CASSQDVTGGSEAFF
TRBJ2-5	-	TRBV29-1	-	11	TGCAGCCTCCGGACCGGAGAGACCCAGTACTTC	CSLRTGETQYF
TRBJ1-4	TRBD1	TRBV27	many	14	TGTGCCAGCAGTTTCGGACAGGCTAATGAAAAACTGTTTTTT	CASSFGQANEKLFF
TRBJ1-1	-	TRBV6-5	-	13	TGTGCCAGCAGTCCACCAGGGAGCACTGAAGCTTTCTTT	CASSPPGSTEAFF
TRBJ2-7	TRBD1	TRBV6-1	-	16	TGTGCCAGCAGTGAAGGTCGGAGACAGGGGGCCTACGAGCAGTACTTC	CASSEGRRQGAYEQYF
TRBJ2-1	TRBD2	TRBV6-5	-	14	TGTGCCAGCAGTTACTCGGGCGGGGGGGTCGAGCAGTTCTTC	CASSYSGGGVEQFF
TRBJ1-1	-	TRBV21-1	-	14	TGTGCCAGCAGCAAACCGACAGGGGTTTTTGAAGCTTTCTTT	CASSKPTGVFEAFF
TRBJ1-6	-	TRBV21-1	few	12	TGTGCCAGAACAGGCCTGGAGTCACCCCTCCACTTT	CARTGLESPLHF
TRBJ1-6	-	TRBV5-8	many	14	TGTGCCAGCGGACATTCCTATGTTAATTCACCCCTCCACTTT	CASGHSYVNSPLHF
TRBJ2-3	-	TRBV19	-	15	TGTGCCAGTAGTATTGGTCAGGGGTACACAGATACGCAGTATTTT	CASSIGQGYTDTQYF
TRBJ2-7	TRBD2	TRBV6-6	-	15	TGTGCCAGCAGTTACCGGGGACTAGCCCCCGAGGAGCAGTACTTC	CASSYRGLAPEEQYF
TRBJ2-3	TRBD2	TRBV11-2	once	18	TGTGCCAGCAGCCCACCCCCCGGAGCGGGAGGGGTTACAGATACGCAGTATTTT	CASSPPPGAGGVTDTQYF
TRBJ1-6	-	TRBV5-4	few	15	TGTGCCAGCAGCCCCAAGGGGGGTGGGAATTCACCCCTCCACTTT	CASSPKGGGNSPLHF
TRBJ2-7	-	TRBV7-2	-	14	TGTGCCAGCAGCACACAGGGACTTGCCTACGAGCAGTACTTC	CASSTQGLAYEQYF
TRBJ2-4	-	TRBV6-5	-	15	TGTGCCAGCAGTTACGGGGGGCCTACCAAAAACATTCAGTACTTC	CASSYGGPTKNIQYF
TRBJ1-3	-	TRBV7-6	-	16	TGTGCCAGCAGTCAAGGCAAGGGGCCGTACGGAAACACCATATATTTT	CASSQGKGPYGNTIYF
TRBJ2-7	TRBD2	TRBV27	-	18	TGTGCCAGCAGTTCCCAGCGGGGGTCGTATTATGGCTCCTACGAGCAGTACTTC	CASSSQRGSYYGSYEQYF
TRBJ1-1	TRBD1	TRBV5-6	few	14	TGTGCCAGCAGCTTGCGGACAGGCGTAACTGAAGCTTTCTTT	CASSLRTGVTEAFF
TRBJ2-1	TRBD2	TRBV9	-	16	TGTGCCAGCAGCGTAGTTCCTAGCGGGGCCGCAAATGAGCAGTTCTTC	CASSVVPSGAANEQFF